This T cell receptor beta chain appears in the sequencing data of a study of blood T cells in healthy people across ages. The study, taken as a whole, reports: Conclusively comparing naive with antigen-experienced cells was impossible with unsorted PBMCs. Versus aged donors, long-lived donors had higher diversity and more naive CD4+ cells.

Combining a sample-barcoded 5' primer with a J-beta primer mix, a second PCR ran for about 6 to 11 cycles. Each TCR beta cDNA got a 12-nucleotide random molecular identifier. TCRdb reanalysed the 5' RACE reads using MiXCR and keeps one entry per CDR3 protein. The sample consists of roughly 680,000 distinct CDR3 sequences, roughly 21% of them appearing once. The CDR3 is made up of 14 amino acids. The germline V and J ends were trimmed by 4 bases and 2 bases, with 11 bases remaining between them. The germline gives CDR1 LGHDT, CDR2 YNNKEL (reference sequence). Notes on this clonotype: Its target is unknown.

This chain uses TRBV3-1 with TRBJ2-5; maybe TRBD1 (6 bases). The origin of this receptor is a man between 65 and 85 years old in good health. Material for sequencing was blood. The chain's CDR3 is CASSRAGAQETQYF. The CDR3 nucleotides read TGTGCCAGCAGCCGGGCAGGGGCACAAGAGACCCAGTACTTC.